This T cell receptor beta chain was obtained from a study of blood T cell repertoires in COVID-19 (TCRdb year 2020). Background for the entire study: Samples from collaborators originated in the United States, Italy and Spain and spanned both the acute and convalescent phases of COVID-19. The material from the prospective study consisted of cDNA or gDNA derived from T cells, B-cell-depleted T cells, or PBMCs. The dataset comprised deeply sampled blood TCRbeta repertoires from subjects exposed to, actively infected with, or recovered from COVID-19. The repertoires were released in a freely available public database intended as a resource for research on the immune response to SARS-CoV-2. Samples came from the ongoing ImmuneRACE study (first 160 participants) plus 1,254 subjects from 6 global collaborators. The sample metadata nearly always contained a de-identified subject ID, COVID-19 status, age in years and sex. Where available, HLA class I and class II types were taken from metadata supplied by the sample provider and were not determined by assay-based typing.

CDR1 SGHTA and CDR2 FQGNSA are derived from the germline V gene. The CDR3 runs 13 amino acids, cysteine and phenylalanine included. This entry keeps only the CDR3 DNA: 39 bases, framed from base 1. To note about this clone: Its antigen is currently not known. One end of the junction varies from germline; a read error may be responsible.

Collaborating institutions collected whole blood in K2EDTA tubes following their own protocols. For TCRbeta analysis, collaborator samples were shipped as frozen whole blood, as isolated PBMCs, or as DNA extracted from either sample type. Broader findings and caveats from the paper: How much clinical and demographic metadata was included differed by source and by participant, and the metadata was provided uncurated.

The immunoSEQ Assay, a bias-controlled multiplex PCR, was used to amplify TCRbeta CDR3 regions from genomic DNA. Per the source publication's procedure: The number of nucleated cells in each sample was estimated by amplification of reference gene primers within the assay. To quantify the absolute abundance of each unique TCRbeta CDR3 rearrangement, sequence reads were collapsed and filtered. For each sample, productive Simpson clonality was calculated as the square root of Simpson's diversity index over productive rearrangements. The table comes from immuneACCESS by way of TCRdb, which keeps in-frame sequences with V and J called. Part of the clones is missing from these tables; in studies checked, under half for an unresolved V gene and the rest for unknown reasons. That table furnishes V, J and clone size, whereas the DNA furnished D and trimming. The sample table holds about 120,000 clones, of which around 88% were seen once. Together, the top ten hold about 6.3% of the sample.

The sequence derives from a man older than 75 with active or convalescent COVID-19. The sequenced material came from peripheral blood. Recombination joined TRBV7-2 with TRBJ1-1; TRBD1 is perhaps the D gene, given 5 matching bases. The DNA reads as follows: TGTGCCAACAGCTTGGTTTGGGACTCTGAAGCTTTCTTT. It specifies CANSLVWDSEAFF.